This entry lists 12 T cell receptor beta chains sequenced from one sample in a study of T cells in Graves' hyperthyroidism and ophthalmopathy. TCR beta CDR3 regions were amplified from RNA transcripts. A set of HTBI primers served as the primers for a first-round RT-PCR of the TCR CDR3. TCRdb recomputed calls from the multiplex PCR reads with MiXCR, one row per CDR3 protein. This table holds roughly 700,000 distinct CDR3 sequences, 14% found once. The specimen was blood. The receptors were gathered from a woman younger than 30 with Graves' hyperthyroidism.

This clonotype showed up many times. The chain couples TRBV2 to TRBJ2-4, with D possibly being TRBD2 (6 bases). This CDR3 has 13 residues. With 6 bases removed from V and 4 bases from J, the gap between germline ends came to 10 bases. Germline V gene data show CDR1 as SNHLY and CDR2 as FYNNEI. DNA for the CDR3: TGTGCCAGCAGCCCTCGGGAGAAAAACATTCAGTACTTC. It codes for CASSPREKNIQYF.

This clonotype was seen only a few times. The V call is TRBV7-8, the J call TRBJ2-2; D tentatively fits TRBD1 or TRBD2 (5 bases each). The germline CDR1 and CDR2 sequences are SGHVS and FQNEAQ. V was shortened by 0 bases and J by 2 bases, with 16 bases between the two germline ends. The CDR3 runs 18 residues. CDR3 region: CASSLAGAVALNTGELFF. The CDR3 DNA sequence: TGTGCCAGCAGCTTAGCCGGGGCAGTGGCATTAAACACCGGGGAGCTGTTTTTT.

There are a few counts of this clonotype. The chain recombines TRBV20-1 with TRBJ1-5; 7 bases line up with TRBD1. Per germline, CDR1 DFQATT and CDR2 SNEGSKA (reference sequence). The J segment lost 7 bases and the V segment lost 6 bases, leaving 12 bases of the junction unmatched. The CDR3 has 14 amino acids. The CDR3 spells CSAELTYRGQPQHF. The CDR3 region has the DNA TGCAGTGCCGAACTGACCTACAGGGGACAGCCCCAGCATTTT.

This clonotype came up many times. V is TRBV7-2 and J is TRBJ2-1, with D possibly TRBD2 on 5 matching bases. The V gene's germline CDR1 is SGHTA and CDR2 FQGNSA. Trimming stripped 1 base from V and 5 bases from J, with 15 bases between. The CDR3 covers 16 residues. The CDR3 DNA follows: TGTGCCAGCAGCTTAGGGCGAGGCGCGGGTAACAATGAGCAGTTCTTC. This translates into CASSLGRGAGNNEQFF.

This clonotype was observed a handful of times. The chain is built from TRBV7-3 and TRBJ2-1; perhaps TRBD2 as D (5 bases). The CDR3 runs to 13 residues. V lost 5 bases and J lost 9, with 14 bases in between. The germline CDR1 and CDR2 sequences are SGHTA and FQGTGA. In DNA form, the CDR3 reads TGTGCCAGCAGCCCCCGGGGTCGGGGTGAGCAGTTCTTC. It specifies CASSPRGRGEQFF.

J is TRBJ1-6 and V is TRBV12-3 or TRBV12-4, with D uncertain. With 5 bases removed from V and 9 bases from J, the gap between germline ends came to 17 bases. The CDR3 has 15 residues. The CDR3 coding sequence is TGTGCCAGCAGTCCCCGGGCAAAGGGCTTTTCACCCCTCCACTTT. Translating gives CASSPRAKGFSPLHF.

This chain connects TRBV20-1 to TRBJ1-6; tentative D call: TRBD1 (6 bases). CDR3 length: 14 amino acids. The germline V gene has CDR1 DFQATT and CDR2 SNEGSKA (reference sequence). Trimming pared 2 bases from V and 9 bases from J, leaving 14 bases between. The CDR3, as DNA: TGCAGTGCTAGACCGGGCCCCAGGGGTTCACCCCTCCACTTT. This translates into CSARPGPRGSPLHF.

This clonotype was detected many times. The gene calls are TRBV3-1 and TRBJ2-1, with a tentative D call TRBD2 (6 bases). Germline CDR1 LGHDT, CDR2 YNNKEL (reference sequence). The CDR3 runs 13 residues. V dropped 5 bases and J dropped 2 bases, with 7 bases sitting between them. CDR3 loop: CASSWGAYNEQFF. DNA for the CDR3: TGTGCCAGCAGCTGGGGGGCCTACAATGAGCAGTTCTTC.

Ten or more counts support this clonotype. The CDR3: CASRHLQQGNTEAFF. CDR3 bases: TGTGCCAGTAGACATCTTCAACAGGGAAACACTGAAGCTTTCTTT. The chain uses TRBV19 and TRBJ1-1, with D perhaps matching TRBD1 (6 bases). CDR1 LNHDA and CDR2 SQIVND come from the germline V gene (reference sequence). This CDR3 spans 15 amino acids. Deletions cut 6 bases from V and 2 bases from J, with 16 bases between.

This clonotype was seen repeatedly, ten times or more. The rearrangement uses TRBV2 and TRBJ2-1, with a tentative D call TRBD2 (6 bases). The CDR3 has 15 residues. Germline lookup yields CDR1 SNHLY and CDR2 FYNNEI. V dropped 5 bases and J dropped 5 bases, with 16 bases sitting between them. CDR3 sequence (DNA): TGTGCCAGCAGTATAGCCCGCGGAGGGGACAATGAGCAGTTCTTC. Translated: CASSIARGGDNEQFF. Drawing the rest from reference TRBV2 and TRBJ2-1, the complete variable domain is EPEVTQTPSHQVTQMGQEVILRCVPISNHLYFYWYRQILGQKVEFLVSFYNNEISEKSEIFDDQFSVERPDGSNFTLKIRSTKLEDSAMYFCASSIARGGDNEQFFGPGTRLTVL.

At least ten counts were recorded for this clonotype. The rearrangement joins TRBV13 to TRBJ1-3; TRBD1 matches 8 bases. The CDR3 runs to 16 residues. V lost 5 bases, J lost 3 bases, and 9 bases stayed unmatched. Looked up from germline, CDR1 is PRHDT and CDR2 is FYEKMQ (reference sequence). For the CDR3, the DNA is TGTGCCAGCAGCCTCAGGGGGCGTCATGATGGAAACACCATATATTTT. Its protein is CASSLRGRHDGNTIYF.

In this sample, this clonotype turned up many times. CDR3 amino acids: CASSLSSGGTDTQYF. The CDR3 DNA is TGTGCCAGCAGCTTAAGTAGCGGGGGCACAGATACGCAGTATTTT. The chain has TRBV11-2 and TRBJ2-3, with TRBD2 matching 8 bases. V shed 2 bases, J shed 1 base, and the junction held 2 bases outside the gene matches. The CDR3 runs to 15 residues. Per germline, CDR1 SGHAT and CDR2 FQNNGV.